Shown below are 30 T cell receptor beta chains from a single sample sequenced in a study of cytomegalovirus exposure and HLA in healthy donors (dated by TCRdb to the late 2010s). Library preparation used the immunoSEQ multiplex PCR assay. The multiplex PCR relied on a mix of 60 forward primers for TCR Vbeta segments and 13 reverse primers for TCR Jbeta segments. What TCRdb holds here is the immuneACCESS table cut down to in-frame rearrangements. Part of the clones is not present; checked against another copy, under half of the missing clones reflect an unresolved V gene, and the others are unexplained. A total of some 100,000 clones appear in this sample, around 74% of them only once. Jointly, the top ten make up 13% to 15% of the sample. Sequencing used PBMCs. The receptors stem from a woman in her 70s in good health and CMV-seropositive.

The table lists this clone with a few counts. Other DNA sequences in the sample encode the same CDR3. The gene calls are TRBV6-5 and TRBJ1-1; D possibly corresponds to TRBD1 (5 bases). The CDR3 has 14 amino acids. Germline CDR1 reads MNHEY; CDR2 reads SVGAGI. Trimming took 6 bases from V and 0 from J, leaving 11 bases between them. This CDR3 is CASSSGLLNTEAFF. CDR3 nucleotide sequence: TGTGCCAGCAGCTCGGGACTCCTGAACACTGAAGCTTTCTTT.

This clone was picked up one time. The gene calls are TRBV28 and TRBJ1-2; tentatively, D is TRBD1 (5 bases). The germline gives CDR1 MDHEN, CDR2 SYDVKM. Trimming removed 1 base from V and 7 bases from J, with 13 bases in between. The CDR3 totals 14 residues. CDR3 in DNA: TGTGCCAGCAGTTTATCGACAGTGCTCAGTGGCTACACCTTC. Translating gives CASSLSTVLSGYTF.

This clone was observed a handful of times. The gene calls are TRBV28 and TRBJ2-3, with D tentatively TRBD2 (5 bases). The V and J ends lost 5 bases and 3 bases respectively, with 18 bases between them. Germline V gene lookup returns CDR1 MDHEN and CDR2 SYDVKM. The CDR3 length is 16 residues. The CDR3 loop reads CASSLRKRAQTDTQYF. The CDR3 DNA sequence: TGTGCCAGCAGTCTGCGCAAGAGGGCGCAGACAGATACGCAGTATTTT.

The chain couples TRBV28 to TRBJ2-7; a possible D gene is TRBD1 (7 bases). V lost 2 bases to trimming and J lost 3 bases, with 17 bases between them. Per germline, CDR1 MDHEN and CDR2 SYDVKM. The CDR3 contains 16 residues. CDR3 coding DNA: TGTGCCAGCAGTTTACTAGGGACAGTGGGACTCTACGAGCAGTACTTC. Translation: CASSLLGTVGLYEQYF.

The rearrangement uses TRBV7-3 and TRBJ2-3; D ambiguous. This CDR3 has 14 amino acids. V dropped 2 bases and J dropped 4 bases, with 10 bases sitting between them. Germline assignment: CDR1 SGHTA and CDR2 FQGTGA. CDR3 bases: TGTGCCAGCAGCTTACTAGTATGGGCAGATACGCAGTATTTT. Its protein product is CASSLLVWADTQYF.

The chain is built from TRBV19 and TRBJ2-7, with D possibly being TRBD2 (6 bases). The CDR3 is 14 amino acids. The V gene lost 1 base and the J gene lost 4 bases, with 11 bases spanning the gap. Germline V gives CDR1 LNHDA, CDR2 SQIVND (reference sequence). In DNA, the CDR3 is TGTGCCAGTAGTATAGGTGGAGGGGTGTACGAGCAGTACTTC. It specifies CASSIGGGVYEQYF.

The CDR3 DNA follows: TGTGCCAGCCTCGGGACATCTTATAGCAATCAGCCCCAGCATTTT. Residues: CASLGTSYSNQPQHF. The chain carries TRBV19 and TRBJ1-5; D possibly corresponds to TRBD1 (6 bases). This CDR3 contains 15 residues. Trimming pared 9 bases from V and 0 bases from J, leaving 15 bases between. CDR1 LNHDA and CDR2 SQIVND come from the germline V gene (reference sequence).

About this clone itself: At one end the junction does not follow the germline gene, possibly because of a read error. The V and J genes are TRBV6-6 and TRBJ2-7, with 7 bases aligning to TRBD1. The germline gives CDR1 MNHNY, CDR2 SVGAGI (reference sequence). CDR3 length: 13 residues. CDR3 amino acids: CASSREGQSVLDF. DNA for the CDR3: TGTGCCAGCAGTAGAGAGGGACAGTCGGTTTTGGACTTC.

The CDR3 region is CAWSVLGQGEQFF. CDR3 DNA sequence: TGTGCCTGGAGTGTACTCGGACAGGGAGAGCAGTTCTTC. The V and J genes are TRBV30 and TRBJ2-1, with 8 bases aligning to TRBD1. The CDR3 extends over 13 amino acids. The V segment lost 0 bases and the J segment 10 bases; nucleotides outside the gene matches: 5. Looked up from germline, CDR1 is GTSNPN and CDR2 is SVGIG (reference sequence). Full variable domain (outside the CDR3, taken from reference TRBV30 and TRBJ2-1): SQTIHQWPATLVQPVGSPLSLECTVEGTSNPNLYWYRQAAGRGLQLLFYSVGIGQISSEVPQNLSASRPQDRQFILSSKKLLLSDSGFYLCAWSVLGQGEQFFGPGTRLTVL.

The sample holds a few counts of this clone. The chain joins TRBV5-6 to TRBJ1-1; 9 bases agree with TRBD1. CDR1 and CDR2 from the germline V gene are SGHDT and YYEEEE. V lost 5 bases, J lost 6 bases, and 11 bases stayed unmatched. The CDR3 covers 15 residues. Here the CDR3 DNA reads TGTGCCAGCAGTACTCCACAGGGGGCTAGGGCTGAAGCTTTCTTT. This sequence encodes CASSTPQGARAEAFF.

This rearrangement joins TRBV28 to TRBJ2-5; possibly TRBD2 for D (6 bases). The CDR3 covers 15 residues. CDR1 and CDR2 (germline): MDHEN, SYDVKM. V lost 5 bases to trimming and J lost 5 bases, with 18 bases between them. The DNA of the CDR3 is TGTGCCAGCAGTCCGCCGGGACTCAAGCCGGAGACCCAGTACTTC. Its translation is CASSPPGLKPETQYF.

The chain combines TRBV27 with TRBJ1-6; 7 bases are a match to TRBD1. This CDR3 region has 17 residues. The V and J ends lost 4 bases and 7 bases, in that order; junction bases with no gene match: 13. Germline CDR1 MNHEY, CDR2 SMNVEV (reference sequence). The CDR3 reads CASSSPGTVGQNSPLHF. In DNA form, the CDR3 reads TGTGCCAGCAGTTCCCCGGGGACAGTGGGACAGAATTCACCCCTCCACTTT.

This chain links TRBV5-6 with TRBJ1-5; the D is unclear. V was pared by 2 bases and J by 5 bases, with 14 bases between. The CDR3 consists of 15 residues. Germline CDR1 SGHDT, CDR2 YYEEEE. For the CDR3, the DNA is TGTGCCAGCAGCTTTTTCCGCTCAGTCGATCAGCCCCAGCATTTT. Its protein is CASSFFRSVDQPQHF.

The rearrangement joins TRBV5-6 to TRBJ2-4; D not certain. V was trimmed by 0 bases and J by 0 bases, leaving 10 bases between them. CDR3 length: 16 amino acids. Germline loops: CDR1 SGHDT, CDR2 YYEEEE. CDR3 coding DNA: TGTGCCAGCAGCTTGGTTCCCCGCGGAGCCAAAAACATTCAGTACTTC. Amino acids: CASSLVPRGAKNIQYF.

V gene TRBV7-9 combines with J gene TRBJ2-1; D is undetermined. Germline values: CDR1 SEHNR, CDR2 FQNEAQ (reference sequence). The CDR3 totals 11 residues. Trimming shortened V by 7 bases and J by 10 bases, and 11 bases separated the two germline ends. Here the CDR3 DNA reads TGTGCCAGCAATTGGGCAGGCGAGCAGTTCTTC. Protein product: CASNWAGEQFF.

V usage is TRBV19 and J usage is TRBJ2-1; D ambiguous. Between the trimmed V and J ends, which lost 8 bases and 5 bases, there was a span of 4 bases. The germline V gene has CDR1 LNHDA and CDR2 SQIVND (reference sequence). This CDR3 has 10 residues. CDR3 DNA: TGTGCCAGTGGCCACAATGAGCAGTTCTTC. It translates to CASGHNEQFF.

This clone turned up a few times. The chain joins TRBV19 to TRBJ1-5; the D gene is possibly TRBD1 (5 bases). This CDR3 comprises 12 residues. V gave up 7 bases and J gave up 8 bases, with 12 bases separating them. Per germline, CDR1 LNHDA and CDR2 SQIVND (reference sequence). The CDR3 region is CASTSGAEPQHF. The CDR3 DNA reads as TGTGCCAGTACCTCTGGGGCTGAGCCCCAGCATTTT. The full variable domain, with the rest looked up from reference TRBV19 and TRBJ1-5, is DGGITQSPKYLFRKEGQNVTLSCEQNLNHDAMYWYRQDPGQGLRLIYYSQIVNDFQKGDIAEGYSVSREKKESFPLTVTSAQKNPTAFYLCASTSGAEPQHFGDGTRLSIL.

The chain is built from TRBV9 and TRBJ2-7; TRBD1 might be the D (6 bases). V shed 4 bases and J shed 4 bases, with 18 bases lying between them. CDR1 and CDR2 from the germline V gene are SGDLS and YYNGEE. The CDR3 has 15 residues. The CDR3 DNA is TGTGCCAGCAGCCCCCTGCCAGGGGCGGCGTACGAGCAGTACTTC. Its protein product is CASSPLPGAAYEQYF.

The rearrangement uses TRBV11-2 and TRBJ2-3; perhaps TRBD2 as D (5 bases). Germline V gene data show CDR1 as SGHAT and CDR2 as FQNNGV. V was shortened by 3 bases and J by 6 bases, with 10 bases between the two germline ends. The CDR3 runs 13 residues. The CDR3 DNA reads TGTGCCAGCAGCTTGAGGGCCGGGGATACGCAGTATTTT. Protein: CASSLRAGDTQYF.

This chain connects TRBV28 to TRBJ2-7; 9 bases match TRBD2. CDR1 and CDR2 (germline): MDHEN, SYDVKM. The V segment lost 6 bases and the J segment 0 bases; nucleotides outside the gene matches: 6. This CDR3 has 15 residues. CDR3 loop: CASSIAGVPSYEQYF. CDR3 nucleotides: TGTGCCAGCAGCATAGCGGGGGTTCCCTCCTACGAGCAGTACTTC.

The DNA of the CDR3 is TGTGCCAGCAGTTTAGACGGACAGAGCTCCTACGAGCAGTACTTC. This gives the protein CASSLDGQSSYEQYF. V usage is TRBV27 and J usage is TRBJ2-7, with D maybe TRBD1 (6 bases). The germline V gene encodes CDR1 MNHEY and CDR2 SMNVEV (reference sequence). V was trimmed by 2 bases and J by 0 bases, leaving 11 bases between them. The CDR3 length is 15 residues.

The chain combines TRBV27 with TRBJ2-1; 8 bases agree with TRBD1. After removal of 3 bases from V and 7 bases from J, the junction contained 14 bases not matched to a gene. CDR1 and CDR2 from the germline V gene are MNHEY and SMNVEV (reference sequence). This CDR3 has 17 residues. CDR3: CASSFQPRQGWANEQFF. The DNA of the CDR3 is TGTGCCAGCAGTTTCCAACCCCGACAGGGGTGGGCGAATGAGCAGTTCTTC.

This clone has only a few counts. V is TRBV2 and J is TRBJ2-1, with 10 bases aligning to TRBD2. The CDR3 length is 14 residues. Germline lookup yields CDR1 SNHLY and CDR2 FYNNEI. V dropped 5 bases and J dropped 5; count of bases not matched to a gene: 3. CDR3 sequence reads: CASSLAGAHNEQFF. For the CDR3, the DNA is TGTGCCAGCAGTCTAGCGGGAGCACACAATGAGCAGTTCTTC. The entire variable domain, with the rest obtained from reference TRBV2 and TRBJ2-1, is as follows: EPEVTQTPSHQVTQMGQEVILRCVPISNHLYFYWYRQILGQKVEFLVSFYNNEISEKSEIFDDQFSVERPDGSNFTLKIRSTKLEDSAMYFCASSLAGAHNEQFFGPGTRLTVL.

This clone was detected only a few times. The rearrangement links TRBV5-4 to TRBJ2-2; 7 bases fit TRBD2. The ends lost 0 bases at V and 7 bases at J; junction bases unmatched: 18. This CDR3 has 19 amino acids. Germline V gives CDR1 SGHNT, CDR2 YYREEE (reference sequence). Here the CDR3 reads CASSLGRDQGGRGSGELFF. DNA for the CDR3: TGTGCCAGCAGCTTGGGGAGAGATCAGGGCGGGAGAGGTAGCGGGGAGCTGTTTTTT.

The V gene is TRBV19, the J gene TRBJ2-2; tentatively, D is TRBD2 (5 bases). The CDR3 extends over 14 amino acids. CDR1 LNHDA and CDR2 SQIVND come from the germline V gene (reference sequence). Trimming removed 5 bases at V and 4 bases at J, with 11 bases between. This chain's CDR3 is CASSFEGGTGELFF. The CDR3, as DNA: TGTGCCAGTAGTTTTGAGGGCGGCACCGGGGAGCTGTTTTTT.

The chain joins TRBV27 to TRBJ2-1; D is unclear. Germline lookup yields CDR1 MNHEY and CDR2 SMNVEV (reference sequence). V lost 4 bases and J 3 bases, leaving 10 bases between the germline ends. This CDR3 spans 14 amino acids. CDR3 coding DNA: TGTGCCAGCAGTTCCCTGAGGCGCTACAATGAGCAGTTCTTC. It specifies CASSSLRRYNEQFF.

The chain carries TRBV7-2 and TRBJ2-5; 10 bases align to TRBD2. The V gene end was trimmed by 1 base and the J gene end by 2 bases; junction bases not matched to a gene: 10. The CDR3 totals 18 residues. CDR1 is SGHTA and CDR2 is FQGNSA in the germline V gene. Here the CDR3 reads CASSLVASGGVAQETQYF. CDR3 DNA sequence: TGTGCCAGCAGCTTAGTAGCCAGCGGGGGGGTAGCTCAAGAGACCCAGTACTTC.

The table lists this clone with a count of one. V and J are TRBV6-1 and TRBJ2-3, with 10 bases aligning to TRBD2. Per the germline V gene, CDR1 is MNHNS and CDR2 is SASEGT. CDR3 size: 14 residues. V was clipped by 8 bases and J by 6 bases; unmatched bases: 8. As DNA, the CDR3 is TGTGCCAGCGCCGCTAGCGGGAGATTGGATACGCAGTATTTT. It encodes CASAASGRLDTQYF.

This clone was observed a few times. The V and J genes are TRBV7-8 and TRBJ2-2; D gene unclear. From germline, CDR1 is SGHVS and CDR2 FQNEAQ. The CDR3 covers 15 residues. The V and J ends lost 6 bases and 6 bases respectively, with 17 bases between them. The CDR3 DNA is TGTGCCAGCAGTCCCCCGGGTACCAGCCCCGGGGAGCTGTTTTTT. Translated, it gives CASSPPGTSPGELFF. Full variable domain (missing parts from reference TRBV7-8 and TRBJ2-2): GAGVSQSPRYKVAKRGQDVALRCDPISGHVSLFWYQQALGQGPEFLTYFQNEAQLDKSGLPSDRFFAERPEGSVSTLKIQRTQQEDSAVYLCASSPPGTSPGELFFGEGSRLTVL.

Note on this clone: One end of the junction does not line up with germline, which may come from a read error. The chain links TRBV14 to TRBJ1-1; D might be TRBD1 (6 bases). This CDR3 comprises 14 residues. The germline gives CDR1 SGHDN, CDR2 FVKESK. CDR3 protein: CASNQWGRFTEAFF. CDR3 sequence (DNA): TGTGCCAGCAACCAATGGGGGCGCTTCACTGAAGCTTTCTTT. Filled out from reference TRBV14 and TRBJ1-1, the complete variable domain reads EAGVTQFPSHSVIEKGQTVTLRCDPISGHDNLYWYRRVMGKEIKFLLHFVKESKQDESGMPNNRFLAERTGGTYSTLKVQPAELEDSGVYFCASNQWGRFTEAFFGQGTRLTVV.